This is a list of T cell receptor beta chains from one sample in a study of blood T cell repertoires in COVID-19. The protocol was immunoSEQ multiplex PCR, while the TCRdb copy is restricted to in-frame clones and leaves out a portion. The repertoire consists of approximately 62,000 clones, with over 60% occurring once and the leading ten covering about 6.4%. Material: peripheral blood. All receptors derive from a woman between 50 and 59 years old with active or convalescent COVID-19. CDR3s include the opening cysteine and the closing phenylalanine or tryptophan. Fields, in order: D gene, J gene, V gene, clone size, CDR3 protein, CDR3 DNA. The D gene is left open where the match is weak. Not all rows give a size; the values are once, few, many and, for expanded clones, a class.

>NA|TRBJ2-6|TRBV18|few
CASSRASGANVLTF
TGTGCCAGCTCTAGAGCCTCTGGGGCCAACGTCCTGACTTTC
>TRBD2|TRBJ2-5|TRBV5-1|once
CASNPGLAGVETQYF
TGCGCCAGCAACCCCGGACTAGCGGGAGTAGAGACCCAGTACTTC
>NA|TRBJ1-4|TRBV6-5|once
CAVRGTTNEKLFF
TGTGCCGTCCGCGGTACGACTAATGAAAAACTGTTTTTT
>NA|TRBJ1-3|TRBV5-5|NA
CASSFFGNTIYF
TGTGCCAGCAGCTTCTTTGGAAACACCATATATTTT
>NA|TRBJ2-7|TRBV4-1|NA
CASSRVPQGPEQYF
TGCGCCAGCAGCCGGGTGCCACAGGGACCCGAGCAGTACTTC
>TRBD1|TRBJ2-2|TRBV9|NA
CASSPPGGTGANTGELFF
TGTGCCAGCAGCCCCCCCGGTGGGACAGGGGCGAACACCGGGGAGCTGTTTTTT
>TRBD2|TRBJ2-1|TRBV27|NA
CASIGTSGPYNEQFF
TGTGCCAGCATCGGGACTAGCGGGCCCTACAATGAGCAGTTCTTC
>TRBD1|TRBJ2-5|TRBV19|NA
CASSLGQVETQYF
TGTGCCAGTAGTCTTGGACAGGTGGAGACCCAGTACTTC
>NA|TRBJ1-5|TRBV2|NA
CASSEFGGSNQPQHF
TGTGCCAGCAGTGAATTCGGCGGTAGCAATCAGCCCCAGCATTTT
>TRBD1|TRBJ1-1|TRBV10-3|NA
CAIRDTGAYTEAFF
TGTGCCATCAGGGACACAGGGGCCTACACTGAAGCTTTCTTT
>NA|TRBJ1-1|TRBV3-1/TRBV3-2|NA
CASSSPKNTEAFF
TGTGCCAGCAGTTCCCCAAAGAACACTGAAGCTTTCTTT
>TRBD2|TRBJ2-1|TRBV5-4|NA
CASSPGTSGSQWWDNEQFF
TGTGCCAGCAGCCCCGGGACTAGCGGGTCCCAGTGGTGGGACAATGAGCAGTTCTTC
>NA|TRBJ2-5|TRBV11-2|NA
CASSPGASEAQYF
TGTGCCAGCAGCCCCGGGGCTAGCGAAGCCCAGTACTTC
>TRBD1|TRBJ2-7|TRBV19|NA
CASSRDRGIYEQYF
TGTGCCAGTAGTCGGGACAGGGGGATTTACGAGCAGTACTTC
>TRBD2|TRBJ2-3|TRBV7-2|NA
CASSLVSGSGGDTQYF
TGTGCCAGCAGCTTAGTAAGCGGGAGCGGTGGAGATACGCAGTATTTT
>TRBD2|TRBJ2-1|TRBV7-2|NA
CASRGTSGSNEQFF
TGTGCCAGCAGGGGGACTAGCGGGAGCAATGAGCAGTTCTTC
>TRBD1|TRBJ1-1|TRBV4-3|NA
CASSQDVGQQVTEAFF
TGCGCCAGCAGCCAAGATGTGGGACAGCAGGTCACTGAAGCTTTCTTT
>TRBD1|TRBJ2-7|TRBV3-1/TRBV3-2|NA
CASSPSGGQQYF
TGTGCCAGCAGCCCCTCAGGGGGTCAGCAGTACTTC
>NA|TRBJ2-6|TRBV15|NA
CATSARSSGANVLTF
TGTGCCACCAGCGCCCGGTCTTCTGGGGCCAACGTCCTGACTTTC
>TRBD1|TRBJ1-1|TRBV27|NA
CASSSGRTGAIVWDFF
TGTGCCAGCAGCTCAGGGCGGACAGGGGCCATTGTTTGGGATTTCTTT
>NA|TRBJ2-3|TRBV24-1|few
CATSVPPGQGTDTQYF
TGTGCCACCAGTGTTCCTCCGGGACAAGGCACAGATACGCAGTATTTT
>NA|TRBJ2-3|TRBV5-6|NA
CASSSTARGISTDTQYF
TGTGCCAGCAGCTCCACAGCACGGGGTATCAGCACAGATACGCAGTATTTT
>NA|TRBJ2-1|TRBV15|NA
CATSRDPRGNKFF
TGTGCCACCAGCAGAGATCCGAGGGGGAACAAGTTCTTC
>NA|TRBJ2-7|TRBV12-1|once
CASSFPRGTYEQYF
TGTGCCAGCAGCTTCCCCCGCGGTACCTACGAGCAGTACTTC
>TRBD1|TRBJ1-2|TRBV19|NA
CASSIRTGGMTNYGYTF
TGTGCCAGTAGTATTCGGACAGGGGGCATGACTAACTATGGCTACACCTTC
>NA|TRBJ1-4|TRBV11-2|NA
CASSISGAQGEKLFF
TGTGCCAGCAGCATCAGTGGGGCGCAGGGCGAAAAACTGTTTTTT
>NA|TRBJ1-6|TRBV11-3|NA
CASSRDNNSPLHF
TGTGCCAGCAGCCGGGACAACAATTCACCCCTCCACTTT
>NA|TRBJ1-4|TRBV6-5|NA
CASRVDGAHEKLFF
TGTGCCAGCAGGGTTGACGGAGCTCATGAAAAACTGTTTTTT
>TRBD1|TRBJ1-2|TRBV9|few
CASSARTGGFGYTF
TGTGCCAGCAGCGCGAGGACAGGGGGCTTTGGCTACACCTTC
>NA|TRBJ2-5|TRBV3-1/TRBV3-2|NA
CASSQDSGFRETQYF
TGTGCCAGCAGCCAAGACTCGGGGTTTAGGGAGACCCAGTACTTC
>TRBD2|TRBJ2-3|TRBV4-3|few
CASSQGGGRPADTQYF
TGCGCCAGCAGCCAAGGAGGCGGGAGGCCCGCAGATACGCAGTATTTT
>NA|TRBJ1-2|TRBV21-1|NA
CASSKSRDAAPGGYTF
TGTGCCAGCAGCAAAAGCCGGGATGCGGCACCAGGTGGCTACACCTTC
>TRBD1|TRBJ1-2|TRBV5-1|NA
CASSLGGQGHYGYTF
TGCGCCAGCAGCTTAGGCGGACAGGGACACTATGGCTACACCTTC
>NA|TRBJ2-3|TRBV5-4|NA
CASSLAGASTDTQYF
TGTGCCAGCAGCTTGGCAGGGGCTAGCACAGATACGCAGTATTTT
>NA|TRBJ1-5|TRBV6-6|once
CASSPARQISQPQHF
TGTGCCAGCTCCCCAGCGAGGCAAATCAGTCAGCCCCAGCATTTT
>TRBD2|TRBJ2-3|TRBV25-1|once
CASSDSGTWSDTQYF
TGTGCCAGCAGTGACAGCGGGACTTGGTCAGATACGCAGTATTTT
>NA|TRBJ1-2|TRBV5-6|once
CASSLDSPLPGYTF
TGTGCCAGCAGCTTGGACAGCCCGTTACCGGGCTACACCTTC
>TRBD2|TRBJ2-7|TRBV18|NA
CASRRPIIAGGPTPYEQYF
TGTGCCAGCCGTCGACCTATTATAGCGGGAGGCCCCACTCCCTACGAGCAGTACTTC
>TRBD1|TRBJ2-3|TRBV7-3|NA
CASSKDRGRTDTQYF
TGTGCCAGCAGCAAAGACAGGGGGCGCACAGATACGCAGTATTTT
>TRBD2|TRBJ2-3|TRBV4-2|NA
CASSQAELADRDTQYF
TGTGCCAGCAGCCAAGCCGAACTAGCGGACAGAGATACGCAGTATTTT
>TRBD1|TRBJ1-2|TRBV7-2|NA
CASSLIGQGAYYGYTF
TGTGCCAGCAGCTTAATTGGACAGGGGGCGTACTATGGCTACACCTTC